This TCR beta chain was identified during a study of blood T cells in healthy people across ages. The authors ran a second PCR of about 6 to 11 cycles using a sample-barcoded 5' primer and a J-beta primer mix. TCRdb fed the 5' RACE reads into MiXCR, producing one record per CDR3 protein. The sample has roughly 1.4 million distinct CDR3 sequences; roughly 60% are singletons. Whole-study findings and limits: TCR beta diversity per million T cells fell roughly linearly with age.

This clonotype is a singleton in its sample. Its antigen is undetermined. Germline V lookup: CDR1 DFQATT, CDR2 SNEGSKA (reference sequence). V dropped 3 bases and J dropped 1 base, with 15 bases sitting between them. The CDR3 loop spans 15 amino acids. J is TRBJ2-5 and V is TRBV20-1; D is ambiguous. The origin of this receptor is a man aged 18 to 29 in good health. Specimen: blood. The CDR3 spells CSASWGSRSQETQYF. The DNA of the CDR3 is TGCAGTGCTAGTTGGGGTAGCAGGAGCCAAGAGACCCAGTACTTC.